The 10 T cell receptor beta chains in this list originate from one sample, sequenced in a study of blood T cell repertoires in COVID-19. Clones were read by immunoSEQ multiplex PCR, and TCRdb kept only the in-frame ones, dropping some. The sample holds fewer than 250,000 clones; about nine tenths are singletons and the top ten take around 1.1%. Sequences were obtained from peripheral blood. Receptor source: a man aged 25-45 years with acute or convalescent COVID-19.

The genes are TRBV7-8 and TRBJ1-2, with a tentative D call TRBD1 (6 bases). CDR1 and CDR2 (germline): SGHVS, FQNEAQ. This CDR3 is 12 amino acids long. V was shortened by 4 bases and J by 6 bases, with 9 bases between the two germline ends. CDR3 residues: CASSYRDDGYTF. The CDR3 region has the DNA TGTGCCAGCAGCTACAGGGACGATGGCTACACCTTC. The variable domain in full, completed from reference TRBV7-8 and TRBJ1-2, reads GAGVSQSPRYKVAKRGQDVALRCDPISGHVSLFWYQQALGQGPEFLTYFQNEAQLDKSGLPSDRFFAERPEGSVSTLKIQRTQQEDSAVYLCASSYRDDGYTFGSGTRLTVV.

CDR3 sequence: CASTRERNTGELFF. The CDR3 DNA follows: TGTGCCAGCACGCGGGAGCGAAACACCGGGGAGCTGTTTTTT. V gene TRBV6-5 combines with J gene TRBJ2-2, with 7 bases identical to TRBD2. CDR3 size: 14 residues. Trimming removed 7 bases from V and 2 bases from J; junction bases left unmatched: 4. Germline lookup yields CDR1 MNHEY and CDR2 SVGAGI.

This chain links TRBV28 with TRBJ1-5; D is perhaps TRBD1 (6 bases). The germline V gene encodes CDR1 MDHEN and CDR2 SYDVKM. CDR3 length: 15 residues. Between the trimmed V and J ends, which lost 4 bases and 10 bases, there was a span of 20 bases. This CDR3 is CASSSTGYAARPQHF. In DNA, the CDR3 is TGTGCCAGCAGTTCCACAGGGTACGCCGCTCGACCCCAGCATTTT.

The V call is TRBV4-1, the J call TRBJ2-3; TRBD2 might be the D (6 bases). The CDR3 is made up of 15 amino acids. Germline CDR1 MGHRA, CDR2 YSYEKL. Trimming shortened V by 7 bases and J by 6 bases, and 20 bases separated the two germline ends. The CDR3 DNA is TGCGCCAGCACACCCCGGGACTTAGCGCAGGATACGCAGTATTTT. It specifies CASTPRDLAQDTQYF.

This clone was seen a handful of times. This chain joins TRBV29-1 and TRBJ1-2; 11 nucleotides line up with TRBD1. With V trimmed by 6 bases and J by 2 bases, 11 bases remained unmatched. This CDR3 has 16 amino acids. CDR1 SQVTM and CDR2 ANQGSEA come from the germline V gene. The CDR3 DNA is TGCAGCGTGATAGGACAGGGGGCGCGGGGGAACTATGGCTACACCTTC. This translates into CSVIGQGARGNYGYTF.

This chain uses TRBV19 with TRBJ1-2, with a weak D call TRBD1 (5 bases). V lost 11 bases to trimming and J lost 8 bases, with 18 bases between them. CDR3 size: 12 residues. From germline, CDR1 is LNHDA and CDR2 SQIVND (reference sequence). In nucleotides, the CDR3 is TGTGCCGGGAGAGACACCGGGGGGGGCTACACCTTC. This gives the protein CAGRDTGGGYTF.

The CDR3 sequence is CASWAFDQPQHF. The CDR3 DNA reads TGTGCCAGCTGGGCATTCGATCAGCCCCAGCATTTT. The V call is TRBV6-5, the J call TRBJ1-5; D unresolved. The CDR3 covers 12 residues. V shed 8 bases and J shed 5 bases, with 10 bases lying between them. The germline V gene encodes CDR1 MNHEY and CDR2 SVGAGI.

The table lists this clone with a few counts. The J gene is TRBJ1-4, the V gene TRBV28; 7 positions agree with TRBD1. The length of the CDR3 is 15 residues. V trimming: 5 bases; J trimming: 7 bases; junction bases outside the gene matches: 10. The germline V gene has CDR1 MDHEN and CDR2 SYDVKM. CDR3 loop: CASSGQALRGEKLFF. DNA of the CDR3: TGTGCCAGCAGTGGACAGGCCCTCAGAGGTGAAAAACTGTTTTTT.

The J gene is TRBJ2-7, the V gene TRBV29-1, with D possibly matching TRBD1 (6 bases). Per germline, CDR1 SQVTM and CDR2 ANQGSEA. Between the trimmed V and J ends, which lost 6 bases and 4 bases, there was a span of 10 bases. The CDR3 totals 11 residues. The CDR3 DNA sequence: TGCAGCGTATACACAGGGTACGAGCAGTACTTC. This codes for CSVYTGYEQYF.

The gene calls are TRBV2 and TRBJ1-5; the D is unclear. The length of the CDR3 is 14 residues. V lost 5 bases, J lost 0 bases, and 8 bases lay in between. Germline CDR1 SNHLY, CDR2 FYNNEI. The CDR3 DNA reads as TGTGCCAGCAGTTTATTTTCTAGCAATCAGCCCCAGCATTTT. Protein sequence: CASSLFSSNQPQHF.